These 6 T cell receptor beta chains were all obtained from the same sample, sequenced in a study of blood T cell repertoires in COVID-19. The method was immunoSEQ multiplex PCR; TCRdb's version includes in-frame clones alone and lacks a portion of them. The sample lists about 74,000 clones, 90% occurring once. The sample comprised peripheral blood. These receptors came from a human donor in a cohort sampled during active COVID-19.

The chain has TRBV7-9 and TRBJ2-5, with 8 positions matching TRBD1. CDR1 is SEHNR and CDR2 is FQNEAQ in the germline V gene (reference sequence). Unmatched junction bases numbered 9, after V lost 4 bases and J lost 5 bases. The CDR3 runs 15 residues. CDR3 DNA sequence: TGTGCCAGCAGCTCGCGCAGGGGGCGCGCGGAGACCCAGTACTTC. Its protein product is CASSSRRGRAETQYF. The whole variable domain, filled in from reference TRBV7-9 and TRBJ2-5, reads DTGVSQNPRHKITKRGQNVTFRCDPISEHNRLYWYRQTLGQGPEFLTYFQNEAQLEKSRLLSDRFSAERPKGSFSTLEIQRTEQGDSAMYLCASSSRRGRAETQYFGPGTRLLVL.

The chain combines TRBV5-4 with TRBJ2-3; D might be TRBD2 (6 bases). This CDR3 is built from 15 residues. Germline lookup yields CDR1 SGHNT and CDR2 YYREEE (reference sequence). V lost 0 bases, J lost 5 bases, and 13 bases lay in between. For the CDR3, the DNA is TGTGCCAGCAGCTTGGATCCGGGAGAAGGAGATACGCAGTATTTT. Translating it yields CASSLDPGEGDTQYF.

The table lists this clone with a count of one. The chain uses TRBV15 and TRBJ2-5, with 10 nucleotides matching TRBD1. Per germline, CDR1 LNHNV and CDR2 YYDKDF (reference sequence). V gave up 3 bases and J gave up 1 base; unmatched junction bases: 5. This CDR3 spans 16 amino acids. This CDR3 is CATSSPGQGSQETQYF. The CDR3, as DNA: TGTGCCACCAGCAGTCCGGGACAGGGGAGCCAAGAGACCCAGTACTTC. Full variable domain (remainder filled in from reference TRBV15 and TRBJ2-5): DAMVIQNPRYQVTQFGKPVTLSCSQTLNHNVMYWYQQKSSQAPKLLFHYYDKDFNNEADTPDNFQSRRPNTSFCFLDIRSPGLGDTAMYLCATSSPGQGSQETQYFGPGTRLLVL.

J is TRBJ2-7 and V is TRBV6-4; 10 bases agree with TRBD2. From germline, CDR1 is MRHNA and CDR2 SNTAGT. The J segment lost 7 bases and the V segment lost 2 bases, leaving 11 bases of the junction unmatched. The CDR3 is 16 amino acids. The CDR3 sequence is CASSDRGAGGSREQYF. The CDR3 DNA reads as TGTGCCAGCAGTGACCGAGGAGCGGGAGGGTCGAGGGAGCAGTACTTC.

This clone was seen only once. This chain joins TRBV20-1 and TRBJ2-5; tentative D call: TRBD2 (5 bases). CDR1 and CDR2 (germline): DFQATT, SNEGSKA (reference sequence). The CDR3 sequence is 16 residues long. Trimming removed 3 bases from V and 1 base from J, with 18 bases in between. CDR3 bases: TGCAGTGCTAGTGGACCCCAGGAGGCACTCCAAGAGACCCAGTACTTC. Protein product: CSASGPQEALQETQYF.

Written as DNA, the CDR3 is TGTGCCAGCTCACCGAGGCTAGCGGGGGAGCAGTACTTC. This codes for CASSPRLAGEQYF. The genes are TRBV18 and TRBJ2-7, with TRBD2 matching over 9 bases. This CDR3 spans 13 amino acids. V lost 3 bases and J lost 7; bases outside the gene matches: 4. Germline V gene data show CDR1 as KGHSH and CDR2 as LQKENI. The entire variable domain, with the rest obtained from reference TRBV18 and TRBJ2-7, is as follows: NAGVMQNPRHLVRRRGQEARLRCSPMKGHSHVYWYRQLPEEGLKFMVYLQKENIIDESGMPKERFSAEFPKEGPSILRIQQVVRGDSAAYFCASSPRLAGEQYFGPGTRLTVT.